These T cell receptor beta chains were read from a single sample in a study of T cells after yellow fever vaccination. In TCRdb, the 5' RACE reads were re-called with MiXCR into one record per CDR3 protein. This sample has 400,000 to 450,000 distinct CDR3 sequences, with approximately 18% found just once. The source material was PBMCs, sampled before the yellow fever booster vaccination. Receptors were obtained from a man younger than 35 who received the YFV17D yellow fever vaccine. Both conserved end residues are part of each CDR3. The D gene is left open where the match is weak. Only some rows state a clone size, as once, few, many or a class for expanded clones.

CDR3,DNA,size,V,D,J
CASSYLQQGSEQYF,TGTGCCAGCAGTTACCTCCAACAGGGGTCCGAGCAGTACTTC,-,TRBV6-6,TRBD1,TRBJ2-7
CASSLPNYNEQFF,TGTGCCAGCAGCTTACCAAACTACAATGAGCAGTTCTTC,few,TRBV7-9,-,TRBJ2-1
CCVRGGGGNEQFF,TGCTGCGTTCGGGGGGGCGGAGGGAATGAGCAGTTCTTC,-,TRBV29-1,TRBD2,TRBJ2-1
CSAHGTSGGYEQYF,TGCAGTGCTCACGGGACTAGCGGGGGTTACGAGCAGTACTTC,-,TRBV20-1,TRBD2,TRBJ2-7
CASSHGINYGYTF,TGTGCCAGCAGCCACGGGATAAACTATGGCTACACCTTC,-,TRBV4-2,-,TRBJ1-2
CSANGLAAQETQYF,TGCAGTGCGAACGGACTAGCGGCACAAGAGACCCAGTACTTC,many,TRBV20-1,TRBD2,TRBJ2-5
CSVAHRGQAFGETQYF,TGCAGCGTTGCTCACCGGGGACAGGCCTTTGGAGAGACCCAGTACTTC,-,TRBV29-1,TRBD1,TRBJ2-5
CASSTSTTGGHTNTQYF,TGCGCCAGCAGCACCTCGACGACAGGGGGCCACACGAATACGCAGTATTTT,few,TRBV5-1,TRBD1,TRBJ2-3
CATSDTSRRPTGELFF,TGTGCCACCAGTGATACTAGCAGGAGACCCACCGGGGAGCTGTTTTTT,few,TRBV24-1,-,TRBJ2-2
CASRLLNEQFF,TGTGCCAGCAGACTCCTCAATGAGCAGTTCTTC,few,TRBV6-6,-,TRBJ2-1
CASSSRPPTNTQYF,TGTGCCAGCAGTTCCCGGCCTCCGACTAATACGCAGTATTTT,-,TRBV6-5,-,TRBJ2-3
CASSLLRTGNTEAFF,TGCGCCAGCAGCTTGCTACGGACAGGGAACACTGAAGCTTTCTTT,many,TRBV5-1,TRBD1,TRBJ1-1
CSVGAGIDYGYTF,TGCAGCGTTGGGGCAGGGATAGACTATGGCTACACCTTC,few,TRBV29-1,-,TRBJ1-2
CATSDPGVYEQFF,TGTGCCACCAGTGATCCAGGGGTCTATGAGCAGTTCTTC,few,TRBV24-1,-,TRBJ2-1
CASSQGQATGELFF,TGCGCCAGCAGCCAAGGGCAGGCCACCGGGGAGCTGTTTTTT,-,TRBV4-1,-,TRBJ2-2
CASSLVRGKNEETQYF,TGTGCCAGCAGCTTGGTAAGGGGCAAGAACGAAGAGACCCAGTACTTC,-,TRBV5-4,-,TRBJ2-5
CAISEWGGGPHEQYF,TGTGCCATCAGTGAGTGGGGCGGGGGGCCGCACGAGCAGTACTTC,many,TRBV10-3,TRBD2,TRBJ2-7
CASSYSNRPGTGELFF,TGTGCCAGCAGTTACTCGAACAGGCCCGGGACCGGGGAGCTGTTTTTT,once,TRBV6-5,-,TRBJ2-2
CSARVSSGYNEQFF,TGCAGTGCTAGAGTTAGTAGCGGGTACAATGAGCAGTTCTTC,-,TRBV20-1,TRBD2,TRBJ2-1
CAISYREGLGEGAFF,TGTGCCATCAGCTACAGGGAGGGCTTGGGGGAAGGAGCTTTCTTT,few,TRBV10-3,-,TRBJ1-1
CASSFDRGLRETQYF,TGTGCCAGCAGCTTCGACAGGGGATTAAGAGAGACCCAGTACTTC,few,TRBV7-6,TRBD1,TRBJ2-5
CSARDSVRTGSTLYGYTF,TGCAGTGCTAGAGATTCAGTTAGGACAGGGAGTACCCTCTATGGCTACACCTTC,few,TRBV20-1,TRBD1,TRBJ1-2
CSALSLEQTQYF,TGCAGCGCTCTGAGCCTGGAACAGACCCAGTACTTC,few,TRBV29-1,-,TRBJ2-5
CASSWTDSDTQYF,TGCGCCAGCAGCTGGACAGACTCCGATACGCAGTATTTT,-,TRBV5-1,-,TRBJ2-3
CASSLRQLDSPLHF,TGTGCCAGCAGCTTACGGCAGCTGGATTCACCCCTCCACTTT,-,TRBV7-2,-,TRBJ1-6
CSVDVGANTGELFF,TGCAGCGTTGACGTGGGGGCTAACACCGGGGAGCTGTTTTTT,-,TRBV29-1,-,TRBJ2-2
CASSGVQGSYEQYF,TGTGCCAGCAGCGGAGTACAGGGCTCCTACGAGCAGTACTTC,few,TRBV7-9,-,TRBJ2-7
CASSQSAAVSTDTQYF,TGTGCCAGCAGCCAATCCGCGGCGGTTAGCACAGATACGCAGTATTTT,few,TRBV12-3/TRBV12-4,-,TRBJ2-3
CASSYFDSYGYTF,TGTGCCAGCAGTTACTTTGACAGCTATGGCTACACCTTC,few,TRBV6-2/TRBV6-3,-,TRBJ1-2
CASSRVAGGFFYNEQFF,TGTGCCAGCAGTAGAGTAGCGGGGGGATTCTTCTACAATGAGCAGTTCTTC,few,TRBV7-9,TRBD2,TRBJ2-1
CASSGGFSTDTQYF,TGTGCCAGCAGTGGCGGATTCAGCACAGATACGCAGTATTTT,many,TRBV25-1,-,TRBJ2-3
CASSNGRIYEQYF,TGTGCCAGCAGCAATGGGCGGATCTACGAGCAGTACTTC,few,TRBV21-1,-,TRBJ2-7
CAIQGPTGTEAFF,TGTGCCATCCAAGGCCCGACAGGCACTGAAGCTTTCTTT,many,TRBV10-3,-,TRBJ1-1
CASSQDPGTPYNSPLHF,TGCGCCAGCAGCCAAGATCCGGGTACTCCCTATAATTCACCCCTCCACTTT,-,TRBV4-3,-,TRBJ1-6
CATSDSYAGETQYF,TGTGCCACCAGTGATTCCTATGCGGGAGAGACCCAGTACTTC,-,TRBV24-1,-,TRBJ2-5
CASRPLDSYGYTF,TGCGCCAGCAGGCCTCTGGACAGCTATGGCTACACCTTC,many,TRBV5-1,-,TRBJ1-2
CASSPRGLTSGAGELFF,TGTGCCAGCAGCCCCCGGGGTCTGACTAGCGGGGCCGGGGAGCTGTTTTTT,-,TRBV7-3,TRBD2,TRBJ2-2
CASSPQSSYEQYF,TGTGCCAGCTCACCACAGAGCTCCTACGAGCAGTACTTC,few,TRBV18,-,TRBJ2-7
CASSQDGLAGSSYEQYF,TGCGCCAGCAGCCAAGATGGCCTAGCGGGGAGCTCCTACGAGCAGTACTTC,few,TRBV4-3,TRBD2,TRBJ2-7
CASSYSGGKTYPFTDTQYF,TGTGCCAGCAGTTACTCAGGGGGGAAGACCTACCCATTCACAGATACGCAGTATTTT,few,TRBV6-5,-,TRBJ2-3
CSANPAGAVGAGELFF,TGCAGTGCCAACCCCGCGGGAGCCGTAGGGGCCGGGGAGCTGTTTTTT,few,TRBV20-1,TRBD2,TRBJ2-2
CSAISGGAFNEQFF,TGCAGTGCAATTAGCGGGGGGGCCTTCAATGAGCAGTTCTTC,many,TRBV20-1,TRBD2,TRBJ2-1
CASGSSPETQYF,TGTGCCAGCGGGTCTAGCCCGGAGACCCAGTACTTC,few,TRBV6-5,-,TRBJ2-5
CASSGPDRALIYEQFF,TGTGCCAGCAGCGGTCCTGACAGGGCCCTAATTTATGAGCAGTTCTTC,few,TRBV6-5,TRBD1,TRBJ2-1
CASTVGVVGETQYF,TGCGCCAGTACCGTGGGGGTTGTAGGGGAGACCCAGTACTTC,-,TRBV5-1,-,TRBJ2-5
CASSQELSIGEVNYGYTF,TGCGCCAGCAGCCAAGAGTTATCGATAGGGGAAGTTAACTATGGCTACACCTTC,few,TRBV4-3,-,TRBJ1-2
CASSQVGGQETQYF,TGCGCCAGCAGCCAAGTGGGCGGTCAAGAGACCCAGTACTTC,few,TRBV4-1,-,TRBJ2-5
CASSLESMNTEAFF,TGCGCCAGCAGCTTGGAGAGTATGAACACTGAAGCTTTCTTT,few,TRBV5-1,-,TRBJ1-1
CASSPYFQGAETQYF,TGTGCCAGCTCACCTTATTTCCAGGGGGCAGAGACCCAGTACTTC,-,TRBV18,TRBD1,TRBJ2-5
CASSLGGGTDEQYF,TGTGCCAGCAGCTTAGGTGGAGGTACGGACGAGCAGTACTTC,-,TRBV7-9,-,TRBJ2-7
CSAREYRVGAKNIQYF,TGCAGTGCTAGAGAATACAGGGTCGGCGCCAAAAACATTCAGTACTTC,-,TRBV20-1,-,TRBJ2-4
CASSLAPGGTYYGYTF,TGTGCCAGCAGCTTAGCACCAGGGGGGACCTATTATGGCTACACCTTC,-,TRBV7-9,TRBD1,TRBJ1-2
CSARRGTSGGSDTQYF,TGCAGTGCTAGGAGGGGGACTAGCGGGGGTTCAGATACGCAGTATTTT,-,TRBV20-1,TRBD2,TRBJ2-3
CASSFQLYQETQYF,TGTGCCAGCAGCTTTCAGCTGTACCAAGAGACCCAGTACTTC,-,TRBV5-5,-,TRBJ2-5
CSATGGTAYTGELFF,TGCAGTGCTACCGGGGGGACAGCCTACACCGGGGAGCTGTTTTTT,-,TRBV20-1,-,TRBJ2-2
CAWGTDTQYF,TGTGCCTGGGGCACAGATACGCAGTATTTT,few,TRBV30,-,TRBJ2-3
CASSLGTAALSTDTQYF,TGTGCCAGCAGCTTAGGGACGGCGGCCTTAAGCACAGATACGCAGTATTTT,few,TRBV7-2,-,TRBJ2-3
CASSGDTQETQYF,TGTGCCAGCAGCGGGGACACACAAGAGACCCAGTACTTC,-,TRBV9,-,TRBJ2-5